The next 15 T cell receptor beta chains were all read from a single sample in a study of cytotoxic CD8 clonotypes in ibrutinib-treated CLL. The method was immunoSEQ multiplex PCR; TCRdb's version includes in-frame clones alone and lacks a portion of them. The sample lists around 330,000 clones; roughly 70% were seen once. The sample was PBMCs, taken after 36 months of ibrutinib treatment. The source is a human donor with chronic lymphocytic leukemia.

This chain links TRBV5-1 with TRBJ1-2, with unresolved D. CDR1 and CDR2 from the germline V gene are SGHRS and YFSETQ. The CDR3 loop spans 14 amino acids. The V and J ends lost 3 bases and 1 base respectively, with 10 bases between them. CDR3 in amino acids: CASSSRAFNYGYTF. CDR3 DNA sequence: TGCGCCAGCAGCTCTAGGGCTTTTAACTATGGCTACACCTTC.

This chain links TRBV6-6 with TRBJ2-2; TRBD1 or TRBD2 may be the D gene (6 bases each). Germline loops: CDR1 MNHNY, CDR2 SVGAGI (reference sequence). Trimming pared 1 base from V and 5 bases from J, leaving 11 bases between. There are 15 residues in the CDR3. CDR3 coding DNA: TGTGCCAGCAGTTACTACGGGGGCTGGACCGGGGAGCTGTTTTTT. Its protein is CASSYYGGWTGELFF.

This clone was observed a few times. The chain has TRBV27 and TRBJ2-7; D uncertain. In germline, CDR1 is MNHEY, CDR2 SMNVEV (reference sequence). CDR3 length: 13 residues. V lost 4 bases and J 0 bases, leaving 7 bases between the germline ends. The CDR3 spells CASSSDTSYEQYF. The CDR3 nucleotides are TGTGCCAGCAGTTCAGACACCTCCTACGAGCAGTACTTC.

This clone appeared a few times. The V and J genes are TRBV7-9 and TRBJ2-3; D might be TRBD1 (6 bases). V lost 8 bases to trimming and J lost 6 bases, with 15 bases between them. The CDR3 runs to 13 residues. Germline-derived CDR1 and CDR2 are SEHNR and FQNEAQ (reference sequence). The CDR3 DNA follows: TGTGCCAGCGAAGGGGGAGTCCGGGATACGCAGTATTTT. Protein product: CASEGGVRDTQYF.

The chain couples TRBV18 to TRBJ2-7; TRBD1 matches 7 bases. This CDR3 comprises 13 residues. Trimming removed 4 bases from V and 6 bases from J; junction bases left unmatched: 6. Germline CDR1 is KGHSH and CDR2 is LQKENI. The CDR3 spells CASSRDREGEQYF. CDR3 in DNA: TGTGCCAGCTCACGGGACAGAGAGGGCGAGCAGTACTTC.

This CDR3 reads CASSTPGNPDTQYF. The DNA of the CDR3 is TGTGCCAGCAGTACGCCCGGGAATCCAGATACGCAGTATTTT. The chain uses TRBV6-5 and TRBJ2-3; tentative D call: TRBD2 (5 bases). V gave up 5 bases and J gave up 4 bases, with 13 bases separating them. This CDR3 spans 14 amino acids. The germline gives CDR1 MNHEY, CDR2 SVGAGI.

The V call is TRBV7-3, the J call TRBJ2-2; 9 positions match TRBD2. Germline CDR1 is SGHTA and CDR2 is FQGTGA. The CDR3 extends over 19 amino acids. J gave up 0 bases and V 5 bases, and 13 bases lay outside the gene matches. CDR3 coding DNA: TGTGCCAGCAGCGCCATTGCGGGAGGGCCTTTCTCGAACACCGGGGAGCTGTTTTTT. This sequence encodes CASSAIAGGPFSNTGELFF.

The rearrangement links TRBV5-5 to TRBJ2-7, with 8 bases lining up with TRBD2. This CDR3 is 15 amino acids long. The V gene's germline CDR1 is SGHKS and CDR2 YYEKEE (reference sequence). Trimming took 0 bases from V and 5 from J; bases not matched to a gene: 7. Here the CDR3 reads CASSLADGRANEQYF. CDR3 bases: TGTGCCAGCAGCTTGGCCGACGGGAGGGCTAACGAGCAGTACTTC.

The gene calls are TRBV18 and TRBJ2-7; D possibly corresponds to TRBD2 (6 bases). The CDR3 is 14 amino acids. V was trimmed by 6 bases and J by 2 bases, leaving 14 bases between them. CDR1 is KGHSH, CDR2 LQKENI, per germline. This chain's CDR3 is CASSRDPAAYEQYF. In nucleotides, the CDR3 is TGTGCCAGCTCGCGGGACCCGGCGGCCTACGAGCAGTACTTC.

The V call is TRBV5-1, the J call TRBJ2-3; weak D call: TRBD2 (5 bases). Germline V gene sequence: CDR1 SGHRS, CDR2 YFSETQ. The V end was cut by 0 bases, the J end by 0 bases, with 8 bases between. The CDR3 contains 15 residues. The CDR3 DNA sequence: TGCGCCAGCAGCTTGGGAGGGCTGAGCACAGATACGCAGTATTTT. Translating it yields CASSLGGLSTDTQYF.

The CDR3 is CASSAAGLSYNEQFF. The CDR3 DNA sequence: TGTGCCAGCAGCGCAGCGGGACTCTCCTACAATGAGCAGTTCTTC. V usage is TRBV9 and J usage is TRBJ2-1; 7 bases match TRBD2. The CDR3 is 15 amino acids. V shed 3 bases and J 0 bases; nucleotides not matched to a gene: 3. In germline, CDR1 is SGDLS, CDR2 YYNGEE.

The chain links TRBV27 to TRBJ1-6; D is ambiguous. The CDR3 is made up of 17 amino acids. Per germline, CDR1 MNHEY and CDR2 SMNVEV (reference sequence). V was trimmed by 3 bases and J by 2 bases, leaving 14 bases between them. For the CDR3, the DNA is TGTGCCAGCAGTTTTTCCGTTGGTAGCGCCTATAATTCACCCCTCCACTTT. This gives the protein CASSFSVGSAYNSPLHF.

This chain joins TRBV5-6 and TRBJ2-3; no clear D. V lost 2 bases to trimming and J lost 2 bases, with 6 bases between them. CDR1 and CDR2 (germline): SGHDT, YYEEEE. This CDR3 has 13 residues. The CDR3 nucleotides are TGTGCCAGCAGCTTCCCGCACACAGATACGCAGTATTTT. This translates into CASSFPHTDTQYF. Full variable domain (remainder filled in from reference TRBV5-6 and TRBJ2-3): DAGVTQSPTHLIKTRGQQVTLRCSPKSGHDTVSWYQQALGQGPQFIFQYYEEEERQRGNFPDRFSGHQFPNYSSELNVNALLLGDSALYLCASSFPHTDTQYFGPGTRLTVL.

The chain links TRBV11-3 to TRBJ2-7; D unclear. The V gene's germline CDR1 is SGHNT and CDR2 YENEEA. This CDR3 has 14 residues. Trimming pared 1 base from V and 1 base from J, leaving 8 bases between. The CDR3 DNA follows: TGTGCCAGCAGCTTAGGGCAGGCTTCCTACGAGCAGTACTTC. It translates to CASSLGQASYEQYF.

The chain carries TRBV5-8 and TRBJ2-5; D possibly corresponds to TRBD2 (6 bases). Trimming left V 2 bases short and J 2 bases short, with 10 bases between. The CDR3 contains 14 residues. Germline loops: CDR1 SGHTS, CDR2 YDEGEE. The CDR3 sequence: CASSFGTPQETQYF. The CDR3 bases are TGTGCCAGCAGCTTCGGGACTCCTCAAGAGACCCAGTACTTC.